Here is one TCR beta chain with its context. The data originate from a study of blood T cell repertoires in COVID-19. Study details: Collection of acute and convalescent COVID-19 samples took place in the United States, Italy and Spain. PBMCs, B-cell-depleted T cells, or T cells were the source of the cDNA or gDNA that made up the material.

Per the original methods: Reference gene primer amplification gave estimated nucleated cell counts. The method was immunoSEQ multiplex PCR; TCRdb's version includes in-frame clones alone and lacks a portion of them. V, J and clone size reflect that table, while D and trimming were determined from the DNA. The sample holds about 210,000 clones, approximately 82% seen once. The CDR3 spans 15 residues. Germline V CDR1 and CDR2: KGHDR, SFDVKD. J was trimmed by 5 bases and V by 3 bases; bases with no gene match: 7. The sequencing sample was made of peripheral blood. This chain connects TRBV24-1 to TRBJ2-3; the match to TRBD2 covers 7 bases. This receptor was taken from a middle-aged woman with acute or convalescent COVID-19. DNA for the CDR3: TGTGCCACCAGTGATCCCGGGGTAGCGGGAGATACGCAGTATTTT. It codes for CATSDPGVAGDTQYF.